Below, 17 T cell receptor beta chains from the same sample are listed, as sequenced in a study of early T cells in non-severe SARS-CoV-2 infection. TCRdb redid the calling of the 5' RACE reads with MiXCR, one entry per CDR3 protein. The repertoire holds nearly 80,000 distinct CDR3 sequences, with roughly 13% as singletons. The sample comprised whole blood. Receptors were obtained from an adult who was a healthcare worker with PCR-confirmed SARS-CoV-2 infection or an uninfected control (not recorded which).

This clonotype was seen a handful of times. This rearrangement joins TRBV12-3 or TRBV12-4 to TRBJ2-1; 7 bases match TRBD1. The CDR3 length is 17 residues. The V segment lost 2 bases and the J segment 5 bases; nucleotides outside the gene matches: 12. The CDR3 bases are TGTGCCAGCAGTTTATACCCCGGTGGACAGGTTAACAATGAGCAGTTCTTC. It translates to CASSLYPGGQVNNEQFF.

There are a few counts of this clonotype. The J gene is TRBJ1-1, the V gene TRBV5-5; no clear D gene. Trimming cost V 4 bases and J 0 bases, with 13 bases left between them. Germline loops: CDR1 SGHKS, CDR2 YYEKEE (reference sequence). The CDR3 contains 15 residues. CDR3 DNA sequence: TGTGCCAGCAGCCCCGGACCGAGGATGAACACTGAAGCTTTCTTT. This encodes CASSPGPRMNTEAFF.

This clonotype has a handful of counts. V usage is TRBV21-1 and J usage is TRBJ2-1; the tabulated D call, TRBD2, remains unverified against the DNA. TRBV21-1 is an annotated pseudogene. This CDR3 contains 20 residues. The CDR3 spells CASSKDQGSETSGRYNEQFF. CDR3 coding DNA: TGTGCCAGCAGCAAAGATCAAGGCTCTGAAACTAGCGGGAGATACAATGAGCAGTTCTTC.

This clonotype occurred many times. J is TRBJ2-1 and V is TRBV10-2; D not certain. CDR3 length: 13 residues. Trimming took 6 bases from V and 2 from J, leaving 8 bases between them. CDR1 is WSHSY and CDR2 is SAAADI in the germline V gene. The CDR3 loop reads CASSLDTYNEQFF. The CDR3 coding sequence is TGCGCCAGCAGCCTTGACACCTACAATGAGCAGTTCTTC.

There are a few counts of this clonotype. The gene calls are TRBV29-1 and TRBJ2-1, with 7 bases matching TRBD2. The CDR3 has 13 amino acids. Looked up from germline, CDR1 is SQVTM and CDR2 is ANQGSEA. After removal of 8 bases from V and 3 bases from J, the junction contained 7 bases not matched to a gene. The CDR3 region has the DNA TGCAGCTCCTACGGGGGGAGCTACAATGAGCAGTTCTTC. This gives the protein CSSYGGSYNEQFF.

Ten or more counts support this clonotype. DNA of the CDR3: TGTGCCAGCATTCGACAGGCCCCTGGCTATGGCTACACCTTC. It is translated as CASIRQAPGYGYTF. The gene calls are TRBV28 and TRBJ1-2, with D maybe TRBD1 (6 bases). Germline-derived CDR1 and CDR2 are MDHEN and SYDVKM. The V end was cut by 7 bases, the J end by 4 bases, with 16 bases between. The CDR3 contains 14 residues.

The J gene is TRBJ2-4, the V gene TRBV5-8, with no clear D. Germline V gives CDR1 SGHTS, CDR2 YDEGEE. With 0 bases removed from V and 6 bases from J, the gap between germline ends came to 10 bases. There are 14 residues in the CDR3. CDR3 in DNA: TGTGCCAGCAGCTTGGAATGGTTCGGAAACATTCAGTACTTC. It specifies CASSLEWFGNIQYF.

This sequence joins TRBV24-1 and TRBJ2-3, with 7 bases lining up with TRBD1. Looked up from germline, CDR1 is KGHDR and CDR2 is SFDVKD. This CDR3 comprises 13 residues. The trim removed 5 bases at V and 5 bases at J, leaving 3 bases unmatched. CDR3 protein: CATSGYRGDTQYF. In nucleotides, the CDR3 is TGTGCCACCAGTGGTTACAGGGGAGATACGCAGTATTTT.

This clonotype appeared many times. This rearrangement joins TRBV3-1 to TRBJ1-6, with unresolved D. This CDR3 has 16 residues. Per the germline V gene, CDR1 is LGHDT and CDR2 is YNNKEL (reference sequence). V was clipped by 0 bases and J by 8 bases, with 14 bases between them. CDR3: CASSQDRTVPHSPLHF. The DNA of the CDR3 is TGTGCCAGCAGCCAAGATCGCACTGTCCCACATTCACCCCTCCACTTT. Based on the CDR3 plus reference TRBV3-1 and TRBJ1-6, the full variable domain is DTAVSQTPKYLVTQMGNDKSIKCEQNLGHDTMYWYKQDSKKFLKIMFSYNNKELIINETVPNRFSPKSPDKAHLNLHINSLELGDSAVYFCASSQDRTVPHSPLHFGNGTRLTVT.

This clonotype was seen repeatedly, ten times or more. The genes are TRBV5-1 and TRBJ2-1; D gene unclear. CDR3 length: 12 amino acids. The germline CDR1 and CDR2 sequences are SGHRS and YFSETQ. V dropped 0 bases and J dropped 5 bases, with 3 bases sitting between them. CDR3 sequence (DNA): TGCGCCAGCAGCTTGGTAGACAATGAGCAGTTCTTC. It translates to CASSLVDNEQFF.

This clonotype was picked up a small number of times. The genes are TRBV2 and TRBJ2-7; a possible D gene is TRBD2 (6 bases). Germline V lookup: CDR1 SNHLY, CDR2 FYNNEI. CDR3 length: 14 amino acids. Between the trimmed V and J ends, which lost 2 bases and 3 bases, there was a span of 11 bases. CDR3 in DNA: TGTGCCAGCAGTGAAACGGGGGACCACTACGAGCAGTACTTC. Translation gives CASSETGDHYEQYF.

This clonotype was seen repeatedly, ten times or more. This chain uses TRBV20-1 with TRBJ2-3, with D unresolved. Germline CDR1 and CDR2: DFQATT and SNEGSKA (reference sequence). V was shortened by 4 bases and J by 2 bases, with 13 bases between the two germline ends. CDR3 size: 14 residues. The CDR3 DNA sequence: TGCAGTGCTAACCGCCTCGTCGACACAGATACGCAGTATTTT. Protein product: CSANRLVDTDTQYF.

Many counts were recorded for this clonotype. The chain combines TRBV6-2 or TRBV6-3 with TRBJ2-7, with 8 bases aligning to TRBD1. CDR3 length: 15 residues. Germline V gene lookup returns CDR1 MNHEY and CDR2 SVGEGT. V was clipped by 6 bases and J by 2 bases; unmatched bases: 9. The CDR3 sequence is CASSRTGTGAYEQYF. The CDR3 DNA reads as TGTGCCAGCAGCCGCACCGGGACAGGAGCCTACGAGCAGTACTTC.

This clonotype was detected many times. This chain joins TRBV11-2 and TRBJ2-5, with D hard to call. The ends were cut back, 2 bases at V and 2 bases at J, with 12 bases in the middle. The CDR3 length is 15 residues. Germline values: CDR1 SGHAT, CDR2 FQNNGV. For the CDR3, the DNA is TGTGCCAGCAGCTTAAAGCAGAACCGACAAGAGACCCAGTACTTC. Encoded protein: CASSLKQNRQETQYF.

V usage is TRBV7-8 and J usage is TRBJ2-1, with TRBD2 matching 9 bases. This CDR3 spans 18 amino acids. Germline trimming cut 6 bases from V and 10 bases from J; bases unmatched to any gene: 22. Germline lookup yields CDR1 SGHVS and CDR2 FQNEAQ. As DNA, the CDR3 is TGTGCCAGCAGACCGGGACTAGCTACGCCTCGGTTGAGTCCCGAGCAGTTCTTC. Encoded protein: CASRPGLATPRLSPEQFF.

Many counts were recorded for this clonotype. The chain employs TRBV2 and TRBJ1-6; 7 positions agree with TRBD1. CDR3 length equals 15 residues. Trimming cost V 4 bases and J 6 bases; bases outside gene matches: 6. The germline V gene encodes CDR1 SNHLY and CDR2 FYNNEI. Here the CDR3 reads CASSVRQGANSPLHF. The CDR3, as DNA: TGTGCCAGCAGTGTCAGACAGGGCGCTAATTCACCCCTCCACTTT. Full variable domain (rest looked up from reference TRBV2 and TRBJ1-6): EPEVTQTPSHQVTQMGQEVILRCVPISNHLYFYWYRQILGQKVEFLVSFYNNEISEKSEIFDDQFSVERPDGSNFTLKIRSTKLEDSAMYFCASSVRQGANSPLHFGNGTRLTVT.

This chain joins TRBV10-3 and TRBJ1-2, with D possibly TRBD1 on 6 matching bases. V was trimmed by 10 bases and J by 6 bases, leaving 9 bases between them. This CDR3 is 10 amino acids long. Germline loops: CDR1 ENHRY, CDR2 SYGVKD. In DNA, the CDR3 is TGTGCCACCAGACAGGATGGCTACACCTTC. Its protein is CATRQDGYTF.